These T cell receptor beta chains were read from a single sample in a study of blood T cell repertoires in COVID-19. Sequencing used immunoSEQ multiplex PCR; TCRdb keeps in-frame clones, though not all of them. The sample carries 130,000 or so clones, around 89% recorded once. The sequencing sample was made of peripheral blood. The origin of the receptors is a man aged 45-65 years with active or convalescent COVID-19. The CDR3 runs from the conserved cysteine through the conserved F or W. Each record gives: D gene, J gene, V gene, CDR3 DNA, CDR3 protein. A D gene is named only where the DNA matches it firmly.

NA	TRBJ2-7	TRBV5-1	TGCGCCAGCAGCTTGGGACTAGCCCAGACAGGAGAGCAGTACTTC	CASSLGLAQTGEQYF
NA	TRBJ1-2	TRBV3-1/TRBV3-2	TGTGCCAGCAGCCAAGATGGAGGAACTGGCTACACCTTC	CASSQDGGTGYTF
TRBD1	TRBJ1-1	TRBV6-2/TRBV6-3	TGTGCCAGCAGTTATCACGTGGGACAGGGGAAACTGAACACTGAAGCTTTCTTT	CASSYHVGQGKLNTEAFF
NA	TRBJ1-6	TRBV21-1	TGTGCCAGCGGAAGGGGGCGCGAGAAGTTCCGCGCCTATAATTCACCCCTCCACTTT	CASGRGREKFRAYNSPLHF
NA	TRBJ2-6	TRBV5-4	TGTGCCAGCAGCTTGGGAGGTACCGGGGCCAACGTCCTGACTTTC	CASSLGGTGANVLTF
TRBD1	TRBJ1-3	TRBV18	TGTGCCAGCTCACCAAGGACAGGGATTAACTCTGGAAACACCATATATTTT	CASSPRTGINSGNTIYF
NA	TRBJ2-2	TRBV5-8	TGTGCCAGCAGCAACCCTACAGGGACGAACACCGGGGAGCTGTTTTTT	CASSNPTGTNTGELFF
TRBD1	TRBJ1-1	TRBV29-1	TGCAGCGTTGCCCGACAGGGGAGCACTGAAGCTTTCTTT	CSVARQGSTEAFF
TRBD1	TRBJ2-6	TRBV4-1	TGCGCCAGCAGCCAAGGACAGGGCTCTGGGGCCAACGTCCTGACTTTC	CASSQGQGSGANVLTF
NA	TRBJ1-2	TRBV19	TGTGCCAGTAGCCCAAGGGAGATAAGCTACACCTTC	CASSPREISYTF